The 14 T cell receptor beta chains reported below all come from one sample, sequenced in a study of CD8+ T cells in alopecia areata. Reverse transcription of extracted RNA yielded cDNA, which provided the sequencing template. Profiling relied on immunoSEQ multiplex PCR, and the TCRdb table lists in-frame clones only, not all of them. The sample lists about 120,000 clones; over 60% were seen once. The sequenced sample was CD4+ T cells sorted from blood. These receptors were collected from a human donor in good health.

There are a few counts of this clone. V usage is TRBV23-1 and J usage is TRBJ1-5; D is ambiguous. TRBV23-1 is known as an ORF, though its function is uncertain. The CDR3 is made up of 16 amino acids. The V and J ends lost 0 bases and 5 bases respectively, with 14 bases between them. The CDR3 nucleotides are TGCGCCAGCAGTCAATCGGTAAATCTCCCCCATCAGCCCCAGCATTTT. Its protein product is CASSQSVNLPHQPQHF.

The chain carries TRBV10-3 and TRBJ2-7; TRBD1 matches at 7 bases. The CDR3 runs 15 residues. The V gene end was trimmed by 6 bases and the J gene end by 5 bases; junction bases not matched to a gene: 13. The V gene's germline CDR1 is ENHRY and CDR2 SYGVKD. CDR3 protein: CAISGPSTGLDEQYF. In DNA, the CDR3 is TGTGCCATCAGCGGACCCTCGACAGGGTTGGACGAGCAGTACTTC.

The chain recombines TRBV4-1 with TRBJ1-2; possibly TRBD1 for D (5 bases). Germline V gives CDR1 MGHRA, CDR2 YSYEKL. The CDR3 contains 15 residues. Deletions cut 4 bases from V and 2 bases from J, with 14 bases between. Here the CDR3 DNA reads TGCGCCAGCAGCCCCTCTGGGGCGGAGAACTATGGCTACACCTTC. The encoded protein is CASSPSGAENYGYTF.

The table lists this clone with a few counts. The CDR3 loop reads CSVGDRRYTF. DNA of the CDR3: TGCAGCGTTGGGGACAGACGCTACACCTTC. The V and J genes are TRBV29-1 and TRBJ1-2; TRBD1 agrees at 7 bases. CDR1 and CDR2 (germline): SQVTM, ANQGSEA. The length of the CDR3 is 10 residues. Germline trimming cut 4 bases from V and 9 bases from J; bases unmatched to any gene: 2.

The chain couples TRBV29-1 to TRBJ2-5; the D call may be TRBD1 or TRBD2 (5 bases each). The CDR3 has 13 amino acids. Trimming cost V 7 bases and J 4 bases, with 16 bases left between them. Looked up from germline, CDR1 is SQVTM and CDR2 is ANQGSEA. The CDR3 is CSALTSGRETQYF. The CDR3, as DNA: TGCAGCGCACTGACCTCAGGGAGAGAGACCCAGTACTTC.

V is TRBV7-8 and J is TRBJ2-7; no definite D call. V was shortened by 1 base and J by 0 bases, with 13 bases between the two germline ends. The CDR3 spans 16 residues. CDR1 is SGHVS and CDR2 is FQNEAQ in the germline V gene. CDR3 residues: CASSLVSSLSSYEQYF. In DNA, the CDR3 is TGTGCCAGCAGCTTAGTTAGCTCATTGAGCTCCTACGAGCAGTACTTC.

The chain joins TRBV11-3 to TRBJ2-3; 7 bases are a match to TRBD2. Germline values: CDR1 SGHNT, CDR2 YENEEA. Losses at the gene ends were 1 base for V and 0 bases for J; bases not matched to a gene: 4. The CDR3 consists of 16 residues. CDR3 protein: CASSLGGGGSTDTQYF. CDR3 in DNA: TGTGCCAGCAGCTTAGGAGGCGGGGGTAGCACAGATACGCAGTATTTT.

This clone occurred a few times. The gene calls are TRBV30 and TRBJ2-1; D may be TRBD1 (5 bases). Germline CDR1 is GTSNPN and CDR2 is SVGIG (reference sequence). The V end lost 2 bases, the J end lost 10 bases, and 12 bases lay between the germline ends. The length of the CDR3 is 12 residues. Written as DNA, the CDR3 is TGTGCCTGGAGTCCCTCAGACAGCGAGCAGTTCTTC. Its protein is CAWSPSDSEQFF.

The rearrangement uses TRBV7-8 and TRBJ2-4; unclear D gene. The ends were cut back, 1 base at V and 3 bases at J, with 4 bases in the middle. Germline lookup yields CDR1 SGHVS and CDR2 FQNEAQ. CDR3 size: 13 residues. The CDR3 sequence: CASSLGLKNIQYF. As DNA, the CDR3 is TGTGCCAGCAGCTTAGGTCTCAAAAACATTCAGTACTTC.

This clone was seen a handful of times. The gene calls are TRBV2 and TRBJ2-6; a possible D gene is TRBD1 (5 bases). Per the germline V gene, CDR1 is SNHLY and CDR2 is FYNNEI. This CDR3 is built from 15 residues. Trimming took off 5 bases at V and 0 bases at J, with 8 bases between the two ends. DNA for the CDR3: TGTGCCAGCAGTTTACAGGCCTCTGGGGCCAACGTCCTGACTTTC. Translated, it gives CASSLQASGANVLTF.

The rearrangement links TRBV5-4 to TRBJ2-7; tentative D call: TRBD1 (5 bases). The CDR3 loop spans 15 amino acids. V shed 4 bases and J shed 2 bases, with 16 bases lying between them. Germline-derived CDR1 and CDR2 are SGHNT and YYREEE (reference sequence). CDR3 protein: CASSLGVNGAYEQYF. CDR3 coding DNA: TGTGCCAGCAGCCTAGGGGTAAACGGAGCCTACGAGCAGTACTTC. The full variable domain, completed using reference TRBV5-4 and TRBJ2-7, is ETGVTQSPTHLIKTRGQQVTLRCSSQSGHNTVSWYQQALGQGPQFIFQYYREEENGRGNFPPRFSGLQFPNYSSELNVNALELDDSALYLCASSLGVNGAYEQYFGPGTRLTVT.

This rearrangement joins TRBV4-1 to TRBJ2-3; possibly TRBD1 or TRBD2 for D (5 bases each). The CDR3 consists of 13 residues. The V end lost 1 base, the J end lost 13 bases, and 15 bases lay between the germline ends. Germline values: CDR1 MGHRA, CDR2 YSYEKL. CDR3 coding DNA: TGCGCCAGCAGCCAAGCTAAGGCAGGGAGCGAGTATTTT. As protein: CASSQAKAGSEYF.

The gene calls are TRBV15 and TRBJ2-6, with D hard to call. This CDR3 has 16 amino acids. Germline loops: CDR1 LNHNV, CDR2 YYDKDF (reference sequence). V was cut by 0 bases and J by 2 bases, with 8 bases left in between. The CDR3 here is CATSRDLGTGANVLTF. In DNA, the CDR3 is TGTGCCACCAGCAGAGATTTGGGGACTGGGGCCAACGTCCTGACTTTC. The variable domain in full, completed from reference TRBV15 and TRBJ2-6, reads DAMVIQNPRYQVTQFGKPVTLSCSQTLNHNVMYWYQQKSSQAPKLLFHYYDKDFNNEADTPDNFQSRRPNTSFCFLDIRSPGLGDTAMYLCATSRDLGTGANVLTFGAGSRLTVL.

The chain is built from TRBV19 and TRBJ2-5; TRBD2 is a possible D gene (6 bases). The germline V gene has CDR1 LNHDA and CDR2 SQIVND (reference sequence). V gave up 6 bases and J gave up 5 bases, with 16 bases separating them. The CDR3 extends over 14 amino acids. DNA of the CDR3: TGTGCCAGTAGCGACACTAGCAGAACGGAGACCCAGTACTTC. Protein product: CASSDTSRTETQYF.